This T cell receptor (beta chain) was identified during a study of human T cells and chemical hapten exposure. TCRdb re-called the RACE reads with MiXCR, one entry per CDR3 protein. The table has 300,000 to 450,000 distinct CDR3 sequences, 5.1% seen once. This clonotype was seen only a few times. Its antigen is as yet unknown. Time point here: pre-sensitization, week 0. As to treatment: therapeutic diphenylcyclopropenone sensitization with weekly scalp DPC. The CDR3 totals 15 residues. Trimming removed 1 base at V and 2 bases at J, with 9 bases between. CDR1 SNHLY and CDR2 FYNNEI come from the germline V gene. Broader study findings: Counts of expanded TCRs (at PT1) showed a positive correlation with patch test score. TCRs exceeding a frequency of 1 in 1000 stayed unchanged under DPC sensitization.

The specimen was whole blood, collected in connection with sensitization to the hapten diphenylcyclopropenone (DPC). The clonotype was recovered from a woman between 50 and 59 years old with alopecia areata. Some clones in this sample may be carry-over from other donors' samples. The chain uses TRBV2 and TRBJ2-1; perhaps TRBD2 as D (6 bases). The CDR3 is CASSEGRGAYNEQFF. Written as DNA, the CDR3 is TGTGCCAGCAGTGAAGGGCGGGGCGCCTACAATGAGCAGTTCTTC.